This T cell receptor beta chain came from a study of identifying expanded T cells in peripheral blood. Broader study findings: Roughly 1.1 clones differed between technical replicates, versus about 15 and 19 over time. Roughly two-week clone count variance significantly increased as total template count grew.

CDR3 size: 14 residues. Trimming left V 0 bases short and J 5 bases short, with 12 bases between. Germline CDR1 and CDR2: SGDLS and YYNGEE. Healthy donors had no documented immune events, such as infections, while sampled. This table comes from immunoSEQ multiplex PCR, and its TCRdb copy is limited to in-frame clones, with some not included. Here the sample spans under 95,000 clones, 70% to 90% being singletons. Concerning this clone: Antigen unknown.

Sequenced sample: blood. The rearrangement links TRBV9 to TRBJ2-7; unclear D gene. This clonotype was sampled from a person aged 18-70 years in good health. This CDR3 reads CASSVGVGHHEQYF. The CDR3 DNA is TGTGCCAGCAGCGTAGGGGTAGGGCACCACGAGCAGTACTTC.